Listed below are T cell receptor beta chains from one sample, sequenced in a study of shared T cell receptors in the human thymus. TCRdb's table, derived via immunoSEQ multiplex PCR, lists solely in-frame clones and lacks some. Of about 730,000 clones in the sample, approximately 83% are singletons; the top ten hold about 0.0098%. These data also featured in a second study, about human thymus T cells.

The sequenced sample consisted of thymocytes. The receptors originated from a girl in the first two years of life with a congenital heart defect. Each CDR3 is given with its conserved first and last residue. D genes are given only for firm matches. Clone size is not always given. Where it is, it says once, few, many or a class for expanded clones.

TRBV9	-	TRBJ1-2	-	TGTGCCAGCAGCCCCCGTGGGGCCAGCTGGGATGGCTACACCTTC	CASSPRGASWDGYTF
TRBV11-2	-	TRBJ2-7	-	TGTGCCAGCAGCTTCGGAGATGACGAGCAGTACTTC	CASSFGDDEQYF
TRBV5-5	TRBD1	TRBJ1-6	-	TGTGCCAGCAGCGTTGACAGGGAGGATTCACCCCTCCACTTT	CASSVDREDSPLHF
TRBV4-1	-	TRBJ1-2	-	TGCGCCAGCAGCCAAGAAGGTCTGGGGAGGGATGGCTACACCTTC	CASSQEGLGRDGYTF
TRBV9	-	TRBJ1-1	-	TGTGCCAGCAGCGTAGAGGACAGTTGGTACACTGAAGCTTTCTTT	CASSVEDSWYTEAFF
TRBV6-5	-	TRBJ1-3	-	TGTGCCAGCAGTTACTCGGAGCAGGGGCCTGGAAACACCATATATTTT	CASSYSEQGPGNTIYF
TRBV5-8	-	TRBJ2-7	-	TGTGCCCCAAACGGGGGGCCGCAAGGAACCTACGAGCAGTACTTC	CAPNGGPQGTYEQYF
TRBV6-6	-	TRBJ1-2	-	TGTGCCAGCAGTACCGACTTCCCCTATGGCTACACCTTC	CASSTDFPYGYTF
TRBV5-8	-	TRBJ2-7	-	TGTGCCAGCAGCTTGGTGGGCAGGGCAGCCGAGCAGTACTTC	CASSLVGRAAEQYF
TRBV4-1	TRBD1	TRBJ1-4	-	TGCGCCAGCAGCCAAGATCTAAAGGGACAGGTCTACGAAAAACTGTTTTTT	CASSQDLKGQVYEKLFF
TRBV15	-	TRBJ2-5	few	TGTGCCACCAGCAGAGATCGGTTGATGGGGGCTTTCCCTTCGTACCAAGAGACCCAGTACTTC	CATSRDRLMGAFPSYQETQYF